The 26 T cell receptor beta chains listed next were all sequenced from one sample in a study of T cell responses to AZD1222 COVID-19 vaccine. Profiling relied on immunoSEQ multiplex PCR, and the TCRdb table lists in-frame clones only, not all of them. The sample shows 95,000 to 150,000 clones, 92% of them seen only once. The sample was peripheral blood, taken on day 0 of AZD1222 vaccination. These receptors came from an adult in good health.

The gene calls are TRBV11-3 and TRBJ2-7; TRBD2 matches at 11 bases. The germline CDR1 and CDR2 sequences are SGHNT and YENEEA. V was clipped by 5 bases and J by 6 bases; unmatched bases: 3. This CDR3 spans 13 amino acids. As DNA, the CDR3 is TGTGCCAGCAGCCCGGGGACTAGCGGCGAGCAGTACTTC. Its translation: CASSPGTSGEQYF.

The chain combines TRBV11-3 with TRBJ2-3; perhaps TRBD2 as D (5 bases). The CDR3 consists of 18 residues. CDR1 is SGHNT, CDR2 YENEEA, per germline. Trimming removed 0 bases from V and 0 bases from J, with 16 bases in between. CDR3 loop: CASSLDPPKRTSTDTQYF. In DNA, the CDR3 is TGTGCCAGCAGCTTAGACCCGCCCAAGCGGACCAGCACAGATACGCAGTATTTT.

The V gene is TRBV5-8, the J gene TRBJ2-2, with D unresolved. CDR3 length: 17 residues. Germline lookup yields CDR1 SGHTS and CDR2 YDEGEE. The V gene lost 4 bases and the J gene lost 2 bases, with 18 bases spanning the gap. This CDR3 reads CASSPYVWTLNTGELFF. CDR3 in DNA: TGTGCCAGCAGCCCGTACGTCTGGACCTTAAACACCGGGGAGCTGTTTTTT.

V usage is TRBV6-2 or TRBV6-3 and J usage is TRBJ1-2; the match to TRBD1 covers 7 bases. Per the germline V gene, CDR1 is MNHEY and CDR2 is SVGEGT. The junction had 11 bases not matched to a gene; V was cut back by 5 bases and J by 8 bases. There are 14 residues in the CDR3. The CDR3 region is CASSIGAGGDGYTF. CDR3 coding DNA: TGTGCCAGCAGTATCGGGGCAGGGGGTGACGGCTACACCTTC.

In this sample, this clone turned up once. The rearrangement links TRBV28 to TRBJ1-2, with unresolved D. Germline CDR1 MDHEN, CDR2 SYDVKM. The CDR3 is 12 amino acids. The V gene lost 7 bases and the J gene lost 4 bases, with 10 bases spanning the gap. CDR3 region: CASKRESYGYTF. The DNA of the CDR3 is TGTGCCAGCAAGCGAGAGAGCTATGGCTACACCTTC.

The CDR3 nucleotides are TGTGCCAGCAGCCACCGGGACTCATTCTACGAGCAGTACTTC. This sequence encodes CASSHRDSFYEQYF. This chain connects TRBV7-9 to TRBJ2-7, with D maybe TRBD2 (6 bases). The length of the CDR3 is 14 residues. V was trimmed by 5 bases and J by 3 bases, leaving 14 bases between them. In germline, CDR1 is SEHNR, CDR2 FQNEAQ (reference sequence).

Written as DNA, the CDR3 is TGTGCCAGCAGTGAAGCAGGTAGCGGACAAGAGACCCAGTACTTC. This codes for CASSEAGSGQETQYF. The rearrangement uses TRBV2 and TRBJ2-5; maybe TRBD2 (6 bases). The CDR3 runs to 15 residues. V dropped 0 bases and J dropped 2 bases, with 10 bases sitting between them. The germline gives CDR1 SNHLY, CDR2 FYNNEI.

This rearrangement joins TRBV9 to TRBJ1-1; weak D call: TRBD1 (5 bases). CDR1 is SGDLS and CDR2 is YYNGEE in the germline V gene. V was pared by 2 bases and J by 8 bases, with 19 bases between. The CDR3 has 15 amino acids. DNA of the CDR3: TGTGCCAGCAGCGTGGGGGGAGGGCTCGACGGGGAAGCTTTCTTT. It codes for CASSVGGGLDGEAFF.

For this clone: The sample has other DNA sequences that encode this CDR3 too. The genes are TRBV14 and TRBJ1-3; no firm D call. This CDR3 has 15 amino acids. The V end lost 1 base, the J end lost 0 bases, and 7 bases lay between the germline ends. CDR1 and CDR2 (germline): SGHDN, FVKESK. The CDR3 region is CASSQGRVSGNTIYF. The CDR3 coding sequence is TGTGCCAGCAGCCAAGGGAGAGTCTCTGGAAACACCATATATTTT.

The chain combines TRBV18 with TRBJ1-1, with D uncertain. The length of the CDR3 is 18 residues. Germline CDR1 is KGHSH and CDR2 is LQKENI. V was shortened by 3 bases and J by 3 bases, with 23 bases between the two germline ends. CDR3 in DNA: TGTGCCAGCTCACCGAGGCTGGCCTTGAGGGTCGGGGACACTGAAGCTTTCTTT. This translates into CASSPRLALRVGDTEAFF.

V is TRBV29-1 and J is TRBJ1-2; D unresolved. CDR1 and CDR2 (germline): SQVTM, ANQGSEA. Trimming took 1 base from V and 4 from J, leaving 13 bases between them. The CDR3 is 14 amino acids. This chain's CDR3 is CSVEGTKEGYGYTF. The CDR3 bases are TGCAGCGTTGAAGGGACCAAAGAAGGCTATGGCTACACCTTC.

The CDR3 DNA follows: TGCGCCAGCAGCTTGGTAGCGGGAGAGTCCTACAATGAGCAGTTCTTC. It yields the protein CASSLVAGESYNEQFF. This sequence joins TRBV5-1 and TRBJ2-1, with 9 bases matching TRBD2. Per the germline V gene, CDR1 is SGHRS and CDR2 is YFSETQ. The V gene end was trimmed by 0 bases and the J gene end by 1 base; junction bases not matched to a gene: 2. The CDR3 consists of 16 residues. Filled out from reference TRBV5-1 and TRBJ2-1, the complete variable domain reads KAGVTQTPRYLIKTRGQQVTLSCSPISGHRSVSWYQQTPGQGLQFLFEYFSETQRNKGNFPGRFSGRQFSNSRSEMNVSTLELGDSALYLCASSLVAGESYNEQFFGPGTRLTVL.

This clone is a singleton in its sample. The chain uses TRBV9 and TRBJ1-4, with D perhaps matching TRBD1 (6 bases). Germline values: CDR1 SGDLS, CDR2 YYNGEE. The CDR3 consists of 12 residues. V was trimmed by 3 bases and J by 11 bases, leaving 11 bases between them. This chain's CDR3 is CASSGTVGKLFF. CDR3 in DNA: TGTGCCAGCAGCGGGACAGTCGGGAAACTGTTTTTT.

This sequence joins TRBV28 and TRBJ1-2; the D gene is possibly TRBD1 (6 bases). The CDR3 contains 13 residues. V was clipped by 6 bases and J by 8 bases, with 16 bases between them. Germline loops: CDR1 MDHEN, CDR2 SYDVKM. The CDR3, as DNA: TGTGCCAGCAGGCCCGGGGGGGCGGTGGGCTACACCTTC. Translation gives CASRPGGAVGYTF.

The chain recombines TRBV6-5 with TRBJ2-1; D gene unclear. The length of the CDR3 is 16 residues. Looked up from germline, CDR1 is MNHEY and CDR2 is SVGAGI. V was shortened by 4 bases and J by 8 bases, with 21 bases between the two germline ends. CDR3: CASSWGSGSPSDEQFF. The CDR3 DNA sequence: TGTGCCAGCAGTTGGGGTTCCGGGTCCCCCTCCGATGAGCAGTTCTTC.

The rearrangement joins TRBV28 to TRBJ1-6; TRBD1 might be the D (5 bases). V was shortened by 1 base and J by 7 bases, with 11 bases between the two germline ends. Germline V gene lookup returns CDR1 MDHEN and CDR2 SYDVKM. The CDR3 is 15 amino acids. As DNA, the CDR3 is TGTGCCAGCAGTTTATTGGGGCAGTTGAATTCACCCCTCCACTTT. This translates into CASSLLGQLNSPLHF.

This clone came up once. The chain links TRBV12-3 or TRBV12-4 to TRBJ2-7, with D unclear. The CDR3 runs 13 residues. The V end lost 7 bases, the J end lost 5 bases, and 15 bases lay between the germline ends. The CDR3 coding sequence is TGTGCCAGCACCGAATGGCCGGCCGACGAGCAGTACTTC. Residues: CASTEWPADEQYF.

The chain recombines TRBV14 with TRBJ1-5; 7 bases are shared with TRBD1. CDR3 length: 15 amino acids. The ends lost 1 base at V and 3 bases at J; junction bases unmatched: 3. Germline loops: CDR1 SGHDN, CDR2 FVKESK. The CDR3 protein is CASSQGQGYNQPQHF. The CDR3 DNA reads TGTGCCAGCAGCCAAGGACAGGGCTACAATCAGCCCCAGCATTTT.

V gene TRBV7-8 combines with J gene TRBJ1-5; D may be TRBD1 (6 bases). Germline assignment: CDR1 SGHVS and CDR2 FQNEAQ. Trimming took 4 bases from V and 6 from J, leaving 13 bases between them. This CDR3 has 14 residues. Here the CDR3 DNA reads TGTGCCAGCAGCTCTAGAGGGGGGCTTCAGCCCCAGCATTTT. Protein product: CASSSRGGLQPQHF.

The chain recombines TRBV27 with TRBJ2-5, with TRBD1 matching over 8 bases. V lost 5 bases and J lost 4; bases outside the gene matches: 6. The V gene's germline CDR1 is MNHEY and CDR2 SMNVEV (reference sequence). The CDR3 length is 14 residues. CDR3 protein: CASSPPQGGETQYF. In nucleotides, the CDR3 is TGTGCCAGCAGTCCACCACAGGGGGGAGAGACCCAGTACTTC.

The chain links TRBV5-1 to TRBJ1-4; TRBD1 might be the D (6 bases). Germline V gene sequence: CDR1 SGHRS, CDR2 YFSETQ. The CDR3 totals 15 residues. Between the trimmed V and J ends, which lost 4 bases and 4 bases, there was a span of 14 bases. For the CDR3, the DNA is TGCGCCAGCAGCACCGGACAGCGGGGTAATGAAAAACTGTTTTTT. This sequence encodes CASSTGQRGNEKLFF.

This chain joins TRBV30 and TRBJ1-5; D gene unclear. Germline-derived CDR1 and CDR2 are GTSNPN and SVGIG (reference sequence). This CDR3 is 13 amino acids long. Trimming removed 3 bases from V and 0 bases from J, with 6 bases in between. CDR3 nucleotides: TGTGCCTGGAGGGCTTATAGCAATCAGCCCCAGCATTTT. It yields the protein CAWRAYSNQPQHF.

This clone has just one count. The genes are TRBV3-1 (or the pseudogene TRBV3-2) and TRBJ2-3; 11 bases fit TRBD2. The CDR3 loop spans 18 amino acids. V lost 4 bases, J lost 0 bases, and 9 bases stayed unmatched. Germline V CDR1 and CDR2: LGHDT, YNNKEL (reference sequence). The CDR3 sequence is CASSPGTSGYPSTDTQYF. The DNA of the CDR3 is TGTGCCAGCAGCCCCGGGACTAGCGGTTACCCTAGCACAGATACGCAGTATTTT.

The V gene is TRBV29-1, the J gene TRBJ1-3, with 10 bases that match TRBD1. The CDR3 is 15 residues long. J was trimmed by 3 bases and V by 5 bases; bases with no gene match: 7. From germline, CDR1 is SQVTM and CDR2 ANQGSEA. The CDR3: CSVPGTGAGGNTIYF. The CDR3 DNA reads as TGCAGCGTTCCCGGGACAGGGGCCGGTGGAAACACCATATATTTT.

The chain uses TRBV28 and TRBJ1-4; maybe TRBD1 (5 bases). Germline CDR1 is MDHEN and CDR2 is SYDVKM. V was clipped by 1 base and J by 3 bases, with 6 bases between them. This CDR3 is built from 14 residues. The CDR3 DNA reads TGTGCCAGCAGTTTATCAGGGCCTAATGAAAAACTGTTTTTT. This gives the protein CASSLSGPNEKLFF.

The chain joins TRBV6-5 to TRBJ1-6; no clear D gene. There are 13 residues in the CDR3. The germline V gene encodes CDR1 MNHEY and CDR2 SVGAGI. Trimming took 5 bases from V and 8 from J, leaving 10 bases between them. CDR3 DNA: TGTGCCAGCAGTCCTATAGGAGATTCACCCCTCCACTTT. As protein: CASSPIGDSPLHF.